This entry lists 21 T cell receptor beta chains sequenced from one sample in a study of blood T cell repertoires in COVID-19. TCRdb's copy holds only in-frame clones and misses some; the assay was immunoSEQ multiplex PCR. The data hold under 300,000 clones, with about 80% observed a single time. Sequenced input: PBMCs or T cells enriched from blood (not recorded which). The receptors stem from a man aged 45 to 65 who had recovered from COVID-19.

The chain employs TRBV19 and TRBJ1-2; D call uncertain. The CDR3 runs 14 residues. V lost 4 bases and J 9 bases, leaving 18 bases between the germline ends. Per the germline V gene, CDR1 is LNHDA and CDR2 is SQIVND (reference sequence). For the CDR3, the DNA is TGTGCCAGTAGTACCCCATCGGAGAGTCCCAGCTACACCTTC. It codes for CASSTPSESPSYTF.

This clone appeared many times. The genes are TRBV11-3 and TRBJ1-1; no reliable D call. This CDR3 spans 17 amino acids. Germline lookup yields CDR1 SGHNT and CDR2 YENEEA. V was trimmed by 5 bases and J by 2 bases, leaving 21 bases between them. Written as DNA, the CDR3 is TGTGCCAGCAGCAGTTTTTGGGTCTCCGAGGGAAACACTGAAGCTTTCTTT. Protein product: CASSSFWVSEGNTEAFF. The full variable domain, in which reference TRBV11-3 and TRBJ1-1 provide the parts outside the CDR3, is EAGVVQSPRYKIIEKKQPVAFWCNPISGHNTLYWYLQNLGQGPELLIRYENEEAVDDSQLPKDRFSAERLKGVDSTLKIQPAELGDSAVYLCASSSFWVSEGNTEAFFGQGTRLTVV.

This clone was counted a single time. J is TRBJ1-2 and V is TRBV2, with D possibly matching TRBD1 (6 bases). Germline values: CDR1 SNHLY, CDR2 FYNNEI. The CDR3 is 12 residues long. V lost 11 bases and J lost 6, with 16 bases in between. CDR3 loop: CASRGGLHGYTF. The CDR3 region has the DNA TGTGCCTCCCGCGGGGGGCTTCATGGCTACACCTTC.

The rearrangement joins TRBV24-1 to TRBJ1-1, with 9 nucleotides matching TRBD1. The CDR3 has 17 amino acids. Germline assignment: CDR1 KGHDR and CDR2 SFDVKD. Trimming cost V 5 bases and J 9 bases; bases outside gene matches: 18. The CDR3 protein is CATSATSGQGHSGKAFF. The CDR3 nucleotides read TGTGCCACCAGTGCGACTTCGGGACAGGGACATTCGGGAAAAGCTTTCTTT.

V is TRBV7-9 and J is TRBJ2-5; 7 bases align to TRBD1. Germline CDR1 SEHNR, CDR2 FQNEAQ (reference sequence). There are 16 residues in the CDR3. Trimming took 5 bases from V and 2 from J; bases not matched to a gene: 11. CDR3 sequence reads: CASSPGGVRLQETQYF. The CDR3 DNA is TGTGCCAGCAGCCCAGGGGGTGTACGGCTACAAGAGACCCAGTACTTC.

V usage is TRBV4-2 and J usage is TRBJ2-1; 8 positions agree with TRBD2. CDR3 length: 15 residues. With V trimmed by 3 bases and J by 4 bases, 5 bases remained unmatched. The V gene's germline CDR1 is LGHNA and CDR2 YNFKEQ. CDR3 DNA sequence: TGTGCCAGCAGCCAGGGGAGCGGGGGTTACAATGAGCAGTTCTTC. Residues: CASSQGSGGYNEQFF.

This clone was seen just once. V gene TRBV6-5 combines with J gene TRBJ1-6; 9 positions match TRBD1. CDR1 is MNHEY and CDR2 is SVGAGI in the germline V gene. CDR3 length: 16 residues. V lost 2 bases to trimming and J lost 10 bases; unmatched junction nucleotides: 9. CDR3 loop: CASSYEQGAVRSPLHF. The CDR3 DNA follows: TGTGCCAGCAGTTACGAACAGGGGGCAGTTAGGTCACCCCTCCACTTT.

Only a few counts were recorded for this clone. V and J are TRBV11-2 and TRBJ2-3, with 9 bases aligning to TRBD2. Germline V lookup: CDR1 SGHAT, CDR2 FQNNGV. The CDR3 sequence is 16 residues long. With 6 bases clipped from V and 4 bases from J, the junction kept 11 bases outside the gene matches. The CDR3 here is CASSRPRGGDPDTQYF. CDR3 DNA sequence: TGTGCCAGCAGTCGCCCGCGGGGGGGCGACCCAGATACGCAGTATTTT.

This chain links TRBV27 with TRBJ2-7; no firm D call. Germline CDR1 and CDR2: MNHEY and SMNVEV (reference sequence). V was cut by 5 bases and J by 2 bases, with 16 bases left in between. This CDR3 comprises 15 residues. The CDR3 here is CASSPLSPVPYEQYF. For the CDR3, the DNA is TGTGCCAGCAGTCCCCTATCCCCCGTCCCCTACGAGCAGTACTTC.

The chain links TRBV11-3 to TRBJ2-7; D possibly corresponds to TRBD1 (8 bases). The CDR3 has 15 amino acids. In germline, CDR1 is SGHNT, CDR2 YENEEA. Trimming removed 5 bases from V and 1 base from J, with 15 bases in between. Here the CDR3 DNA reads TGTGCCAGCAGCCCAGGACAGGGAGGGTCCTACGAGCAGTACTTC. Translating it yields CASSPGQGGSYEQYF.

The chain carries TRBV27 and TRBJ1-5; maybe TRBD1 (6 bases). This CDR3 comprises 15 residues. V dropped 4 bases and J dropped 1 base, with 11 bases sitting between them. Germline V CDR1 and CDR2: MNHEY, SMNVEV (reference sequence). In nucleotides, the CDR3 is TGTGCCAGCAGTTCCCTAGGGGGAAGCAATCAGCCCCAGCATTTT. Translating gives CASSSLGGSNQPQHF.

This rearrangement joins TRBV12-3 or TRBV12-4 to TRBJ2-3; D is uncertain. V was trimmed by 3 bases and J by 4 bases, leaving 5 bases between them. CDR3 length equals 12 residues. For the CDR3, the DNA is TGTGCCAGCAGTTTGAGTCCAGATACGCAGTATTTT. Encoded protein: CASSLSPDTQYF.

This rearrangement joins TRBV11-2 to TRBJ2-5, with TRBD1 identical over 7 bases. The CDR3 is made up of 15 amino acids. Germline trimming cut 5 bases from V and 2 bases from J; bases unmatched to any gene: 8. Per germline, CDR1 SGHAT and CDR2 FQNNGV. This CDR3 is CASSPGQSIQETQYF. The CDR3 DNA reads TGTGCCAGCAGCCCGGGACAGTCAATTCAAGAGACCCAGTACTTC.

This clone was detected once. V usage is TRBV28 and J usage is TRBJ1-5; 10 bases align to TRBD1. The CDR3 extends over 19 amino acids. The J segment lost 0 bases and the V segment lost 7 bases, leaving 15 bases of the junction unmatched. The germline CDR1 and CDR2 sequences are MDHEN and SYDVKM. The CDR3 sequence is CASTRQGAFTLYSNQPQHF. Here the CDR3 DNA reads TGTGCCAGCACCCGACAGGGGGCCTTCACTTTATATAGCAATCAGCCCCAGCATTTT. The full variable domain, rest sourced from reference TRBV28 and TRBJ1-5, is DVKVTQSSRYLVKRTGEKVFLECVQDMDHENMFWYRQDPGLGLRLIYFSYDVKMKEKGDIPEGYSVSREKKERFSLILESASTNQTSMYLCASTRQGAFTLYSNQPQHFGDGTRLSIL.

This clone was detected a few times. The chain carries TRBV2 and TRBJ2-2; 8 bases line up with TRBD1. After removal of 10 bases from V and 1 base from J, the junction contained 2 bases not matched to a gene. CDR1 is SNHLY and CDR2 is FYNNEI in the germline V gene. The length of the CDR3 is 13 residues. This CDR3 reads CATGTGNTGELFF. CDR3 nucleotides: TGTGCCACCGGGACAGGGAACACCGGGGAGCTGTTTTTT.

This clone was seen once. This chain uses TRBV5-6 with TRBJ2-5; 7 nucleotides align to TRBD2. This CDR3 is built from 17 residues. Germline assignment: CDR1 SGHDT and CDR2 YYEEEE. The V segment lost 2 bases and the J segment 0 bases; nucleotides outside the gene matches: 10. CDR3 loop: CASSFSGLAADQETQYF. The CDR3 region has the DNA TGTGCCAGCAGCTTCTCCGGGCTAGCGGCAGACCAAGAGACCCAGTACTTC. Full variable domain (missing parts from reference TRBV5-6 and TRBJ2-5): DAGVTQSPTHLIKTRGQQVTLRCSPKSGHDTVSWYQQALGQGPQFIFQYYEEEERQRGNFPDRFSGHQFPNYSSELNVNALLLGDSALYLCASSFSGLAADQETQYFGPGTRLLVL.

This clone was observed a few times. The gene calls are TRBV7-3 and TRBJ2-3, with 8 bases fitting TRBD2. The ends lost 5 bases at V and 7 bases at J; junction bases unmatched: 23. CDR3 length: 19 amino acids. In germline, CDR1 is SGHTA, CDR2 FQGTGA. This chain's CDR3 is CASSPRLAREGPLGNTQYF. The CDR3 DNA reads TGTGCCAGCAGCCCGCGACTAGCCCGGGAGGGACCTCTGGGGAATACGCAGTATTTT. Using reference TRBV7-3 and TRBJ2-3 for the parts outside the CDR3, the full variable domain is GAGVSQTPSNKVTEKGKYVELRCDPISGHTALYWYRQSLGQGPEFLIYFQGTGAADDSGLPNDRFFAVRPEGSVSTLKIQRTERGDSAVYLCASSPRLAREGPLGNTQYFGPGTRLTVL.

The rearrangement uses TRBV27 and TRBJ1-1; weak D call: TRBD1 (6 bases). Trimming left V 5 bases short and J 4 bases short, with 17 bases between. This CDR3 region has 15 residues. Germline V gene lookup returns CDR1 MNHEY and CDR2 SMNVEV (reference sequence). The CDR3 region has the DNA TGTGCCAGCAGTCCCCACAGGGCGGCAGGCACTGAAGCTTTCTTT. Translated, it gives CASSPHRAAGTEAFF.

The chain recombines TRBV7-2 with TRBJ2-7, with 8 bases identical to TRBD2. Germline loops: CDR1 SGHTA, CDR2 FQGNSA. J lost 4 bases, V lost 5 bases, and 13 bases had no gene match. The CDR3 is 16 amino acids. DNA of the CDR3: TGTGCCAGCAGCAAACGAGGGACTAGAGAATCGTACGAGCAGTACTTC. This codes for CASSKRGTRESYEQYF.

This clone was picked up a small number of times. The rearrangement joins TRBV7-9 to TRBJ1-4, with 7 bases aligning to TRBD1. Germline trimming cut 3 bases from V and 7 bases from J; bases unmatched to any gene: 2. This CDR3 is 13 amino acids long. The germline gives CDR1 SEHNR, CDR2 FQNEAQ (reference sequence). The CDR3, as DNA: TGTGCCAGCAGCTTTGACAGGGCTGAAAAACTGTTTTTT. This translates into CASSFDRAEKLFF.

This rearrangement joins TRBV7-9 to TRBJ2-2, with 9 bases identical to TRBD1. The CDR3 is 19 residues long. From germline, CDR1 is SEHNR and CDR2 FQNEAQ (reference sequence). V was pared by 5 bases and J by 3 bases, with 16 bases of the junction left unmatched. This CDR3 is CASSLRSRDRVGDTGELFF. Written as DNA, the CDR3 is TGTGCCAGCAGCCTAAGGTCCCGGGACAGGGTAGGGGACACCGGGGAGCTGTTTTTT.